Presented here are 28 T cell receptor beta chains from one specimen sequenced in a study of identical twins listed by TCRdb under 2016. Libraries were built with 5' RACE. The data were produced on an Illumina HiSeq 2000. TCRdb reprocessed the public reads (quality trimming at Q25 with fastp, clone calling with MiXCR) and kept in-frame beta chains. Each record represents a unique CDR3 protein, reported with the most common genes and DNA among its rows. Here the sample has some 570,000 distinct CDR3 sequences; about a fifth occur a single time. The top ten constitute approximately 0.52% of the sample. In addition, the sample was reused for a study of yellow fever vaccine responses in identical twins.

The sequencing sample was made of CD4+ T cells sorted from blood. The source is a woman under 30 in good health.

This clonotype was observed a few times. CDR3 amino acids: CASSQTGLVNEKLFF. The CDR3 bases are TGCGCCAGCAGCCAAACAGGGTTGGTCAATGAAAAACTGTTTTTT. The chain uses TRBV5-1 and TRBJ1-4; TRBD1 might be the D (6 bases). Germline loops: CDR1 SGHRS, CDR2 YFSETQ. Trimming left V 4 bases short and J 5 bases short, with 15 bases between. The CDR3 is made up of 15 amino acids.

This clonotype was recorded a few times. CDR3 in amino acids: CASSSAEGREQYF. The CDR3 nucleotides are TGTGCCAGCAGCAGTGCGGAAGGGCGGGAGCAGTACTTC. This chain uses TRBV5-5 with TRBJ2-7; D gene ambiguous. The V and J ends lost 4 bases and 7 bases respectively, with 15 bases between them. CDR1 SGHKS and CDR2 YYEKEE come from the germline V gene (reference sequence). This CDR3 comprises 13 residues.

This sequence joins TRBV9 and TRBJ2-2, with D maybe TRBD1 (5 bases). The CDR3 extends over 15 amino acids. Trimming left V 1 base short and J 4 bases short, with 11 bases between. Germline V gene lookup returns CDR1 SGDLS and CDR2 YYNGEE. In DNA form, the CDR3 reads TGTGCCAGCAGCGTACATGACAGTGGCACCGGGGAGCTGTTTTTT. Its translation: CASSVHDSGTGELFF.

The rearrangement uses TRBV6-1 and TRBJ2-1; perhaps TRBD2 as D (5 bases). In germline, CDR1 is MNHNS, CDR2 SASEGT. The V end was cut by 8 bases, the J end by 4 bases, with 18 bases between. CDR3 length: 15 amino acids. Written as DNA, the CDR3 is TGTGCCAGCGGCCCCAGTTTAGCGTTATACAATGAGCAGTTCTTC. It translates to CASGPSLALYNEQFF.

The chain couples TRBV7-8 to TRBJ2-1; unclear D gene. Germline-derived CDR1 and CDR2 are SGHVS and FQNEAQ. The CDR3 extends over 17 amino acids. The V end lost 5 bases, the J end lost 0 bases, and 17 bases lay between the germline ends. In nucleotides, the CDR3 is TGTGCCAGCAGCCCGAAGTTTACCGCGAGCTCCTACAATGAGCAGTTCTTC. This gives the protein CASSPKFTASSYNEQFF.

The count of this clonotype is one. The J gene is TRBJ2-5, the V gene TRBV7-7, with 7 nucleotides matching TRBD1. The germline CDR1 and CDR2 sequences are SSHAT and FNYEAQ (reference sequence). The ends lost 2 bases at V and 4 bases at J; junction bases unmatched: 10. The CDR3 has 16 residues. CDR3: CASSLTPGQPTETQYF. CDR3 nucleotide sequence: TGTGCCAGCAGCTTAACACCGGGACAGCCAACAGAGACCCAGTACTTC.

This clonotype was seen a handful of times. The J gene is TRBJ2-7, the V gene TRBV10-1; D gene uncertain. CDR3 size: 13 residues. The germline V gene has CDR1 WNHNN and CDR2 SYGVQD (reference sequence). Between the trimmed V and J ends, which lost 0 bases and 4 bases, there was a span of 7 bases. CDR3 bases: TGCGCCAGCAGTGAGTCGCGGTCGTACGAGCAGTACTTC. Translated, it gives CASSESRSYEQYF.

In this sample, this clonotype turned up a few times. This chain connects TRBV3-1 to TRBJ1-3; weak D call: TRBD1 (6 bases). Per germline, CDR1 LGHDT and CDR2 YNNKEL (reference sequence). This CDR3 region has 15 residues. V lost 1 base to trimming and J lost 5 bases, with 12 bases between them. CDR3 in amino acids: CASSQGTVGRNTIYF. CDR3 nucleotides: TGTGCCAGCAGCCAAGGGACAGTCGGTAGAAACACCATATATTTT.

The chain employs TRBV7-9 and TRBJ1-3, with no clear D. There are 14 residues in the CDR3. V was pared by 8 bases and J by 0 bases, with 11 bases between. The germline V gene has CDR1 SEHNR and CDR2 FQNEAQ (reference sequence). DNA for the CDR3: TGTGCCAGCGGAGCAGGAGGCTCTGGAAACACCATATATTTT. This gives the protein CASGAGGSGNTIYF.

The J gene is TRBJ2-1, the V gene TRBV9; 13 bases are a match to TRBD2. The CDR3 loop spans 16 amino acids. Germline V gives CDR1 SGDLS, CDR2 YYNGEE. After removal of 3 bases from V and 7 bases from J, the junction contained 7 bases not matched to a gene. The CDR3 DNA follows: TGTGCCAGCAGCGCCCGACTAGCGGGAGGCCTTAATGAGCAGTTCTTC. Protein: CASSARLAGGLNEQFF. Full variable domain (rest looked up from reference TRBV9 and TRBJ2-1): DSGVTQTPKHLITATGQRVTLRCSPRSGDLSVYWYQQSLDQGLQFLIQYYNGEERAKGNILERFSAQQFPDLHSELNLSSLELGDSALYFCASSARLAGGLNEQFFGPGTRLTVL.

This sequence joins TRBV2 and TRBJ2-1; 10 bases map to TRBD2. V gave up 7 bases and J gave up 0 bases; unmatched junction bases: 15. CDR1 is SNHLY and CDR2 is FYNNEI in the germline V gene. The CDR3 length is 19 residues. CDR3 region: CASTIALAGVQSSYNEQFF. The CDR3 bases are TGTGCCAGCACGATCGCCCTAGCGGGGGTCCAGAGCTCCTACAATGAGCAGTTCTTC.

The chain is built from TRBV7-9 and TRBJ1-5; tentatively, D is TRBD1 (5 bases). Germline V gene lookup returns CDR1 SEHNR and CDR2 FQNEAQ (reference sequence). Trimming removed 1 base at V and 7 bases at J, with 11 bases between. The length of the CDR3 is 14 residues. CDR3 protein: CASSLGMEGQPQHF. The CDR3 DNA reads TGTGCCAGCAGCTTAGGGATGGAGGGGCAGCCCCAGCATTTT.

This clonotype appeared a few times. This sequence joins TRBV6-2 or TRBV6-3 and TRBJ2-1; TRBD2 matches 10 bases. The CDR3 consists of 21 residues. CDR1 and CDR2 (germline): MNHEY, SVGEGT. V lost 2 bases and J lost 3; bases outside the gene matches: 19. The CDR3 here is CASSYRGYSGGRAPLYNEQFF. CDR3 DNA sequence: TGTGCCAGCAGTTACCGGGGGTATAGCGGGGGGAGAGCCCCCCTCTACAATGAGCAGTTCTTC.

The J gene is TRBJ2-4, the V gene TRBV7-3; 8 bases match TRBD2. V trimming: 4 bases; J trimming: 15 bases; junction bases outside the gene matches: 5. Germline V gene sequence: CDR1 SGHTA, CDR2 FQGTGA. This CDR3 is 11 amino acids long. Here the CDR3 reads CASSSGTRVYF. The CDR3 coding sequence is TGTGCCAGCAGCTCGGGGACTAGGGTGTACTTC.

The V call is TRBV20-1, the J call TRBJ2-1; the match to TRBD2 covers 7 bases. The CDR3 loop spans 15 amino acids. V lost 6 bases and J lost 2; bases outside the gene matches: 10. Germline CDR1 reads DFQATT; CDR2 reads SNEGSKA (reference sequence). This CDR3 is CSARSGKSPYNEQFF. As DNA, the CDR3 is TGCAGTGCCCGGAGCGGGAAGAGCCCCTACAATGAGCAGTTCTTC.

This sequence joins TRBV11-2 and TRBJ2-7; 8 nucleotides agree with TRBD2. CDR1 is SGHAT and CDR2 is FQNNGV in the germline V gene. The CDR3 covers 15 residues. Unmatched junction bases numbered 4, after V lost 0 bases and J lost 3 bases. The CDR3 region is CASSLDSSGFYEQYF. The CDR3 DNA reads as TGTGCCAGCAGCTTAGATTCTAGCGGGTTCTACGAGCAGTACTTC.

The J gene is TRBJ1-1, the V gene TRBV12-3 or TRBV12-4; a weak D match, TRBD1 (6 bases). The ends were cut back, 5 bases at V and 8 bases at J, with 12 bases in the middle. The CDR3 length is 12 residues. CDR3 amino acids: CASSIDRFEAFF. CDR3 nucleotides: TGTGCCAGCAGTATCGACAGGTTCGAAGCTTTCTTT.

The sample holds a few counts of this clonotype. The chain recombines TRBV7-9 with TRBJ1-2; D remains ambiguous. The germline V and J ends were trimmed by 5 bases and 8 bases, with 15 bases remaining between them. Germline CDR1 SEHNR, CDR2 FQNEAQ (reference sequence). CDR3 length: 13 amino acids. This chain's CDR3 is CASSARFFEGYTF. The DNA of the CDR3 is TGTGCCAGCAGCGCACGATTTTTTGAAGGCTACACCTTC. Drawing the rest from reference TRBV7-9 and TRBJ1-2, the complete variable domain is DTGVSQNPRHKITKRGQNVTFRCDPISEHNRLYWYRQTLGQGPEFLTYFQNEAQLEKSRLLSDRFSAERPKGSFSTLEIQRTEQGDSAMYLCASSARFFEGYTFGSGTRLTVV.

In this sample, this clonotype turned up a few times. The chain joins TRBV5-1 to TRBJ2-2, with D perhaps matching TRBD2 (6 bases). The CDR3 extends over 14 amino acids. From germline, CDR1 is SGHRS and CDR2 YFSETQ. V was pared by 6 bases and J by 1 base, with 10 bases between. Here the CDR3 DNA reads TGCGCCAGCACCTACGGGAGGAACACCGGGGAGCTGTTTTTT. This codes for CASTYGRNTGELFF.

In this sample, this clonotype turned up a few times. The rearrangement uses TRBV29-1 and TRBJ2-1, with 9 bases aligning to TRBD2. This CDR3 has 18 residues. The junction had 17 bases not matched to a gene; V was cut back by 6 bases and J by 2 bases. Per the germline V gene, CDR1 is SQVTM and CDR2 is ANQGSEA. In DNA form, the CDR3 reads TGCAGCGTGAAGGGGACTAGCTCTTCTTCGGGTACCTACAATGAGCAGTTCTTC. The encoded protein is CSVKGTSSSSGTYNEQFF.

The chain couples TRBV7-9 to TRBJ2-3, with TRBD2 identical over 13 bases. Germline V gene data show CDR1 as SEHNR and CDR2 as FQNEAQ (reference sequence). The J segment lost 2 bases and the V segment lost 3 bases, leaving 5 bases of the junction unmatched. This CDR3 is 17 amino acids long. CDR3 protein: CASSFRGTSGATDTQYF. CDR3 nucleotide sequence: TGTGCCAGCAGCTTCCGGGGGACTAGCGGGGCCACAGATACGCAGTATTTT.

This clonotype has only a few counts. DNA for the CDR3: TGTGCCAGCAGTTATGGCAGGGAGGTAGATACGCAGTATTTT. It encodes CASSYGREVDTQYF. V gene TRBV6-5 combines with J gene TRBJ2-3, with D possibly being TRBD2 (6 bases). Germline V lookup: CDR1 MNHEY, CDR2 SVGAGI. Trimming shortened V by 3 bases and J by 5 bases, and 12 bases separated the two germline ends. The CDR3 runs 14 residues.

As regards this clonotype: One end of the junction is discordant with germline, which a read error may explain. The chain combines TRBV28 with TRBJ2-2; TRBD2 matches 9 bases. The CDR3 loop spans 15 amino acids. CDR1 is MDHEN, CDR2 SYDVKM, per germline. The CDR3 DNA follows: TGTGCCAGCAGAATCAGCGGGGGGCCCACCGGGGAGCTCTTTTTT. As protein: CASRISGGPTGELFF.

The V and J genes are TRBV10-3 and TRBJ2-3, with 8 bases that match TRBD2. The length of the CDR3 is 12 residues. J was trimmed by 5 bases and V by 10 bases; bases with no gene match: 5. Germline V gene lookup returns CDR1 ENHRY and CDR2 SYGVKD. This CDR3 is CATSGGRDTQYF. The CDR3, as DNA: TGTGCCACGAGCGGGGGAAGAGATACGCAGTATTTT.

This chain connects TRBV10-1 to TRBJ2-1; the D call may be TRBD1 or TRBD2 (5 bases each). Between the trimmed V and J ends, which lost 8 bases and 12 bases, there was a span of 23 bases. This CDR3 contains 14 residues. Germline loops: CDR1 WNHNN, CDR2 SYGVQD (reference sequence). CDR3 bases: TGCGCCAGCTGGGCCGGGACGGCCTCTGCGCCGCAGTTCTTC. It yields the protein CASWAGTASAPQFF.

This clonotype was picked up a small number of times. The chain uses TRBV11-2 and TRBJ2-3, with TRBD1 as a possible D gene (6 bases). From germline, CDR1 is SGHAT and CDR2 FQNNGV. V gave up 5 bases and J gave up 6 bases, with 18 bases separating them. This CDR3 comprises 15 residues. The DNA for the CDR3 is TGTGCCAGCAGCCTACCGGGACAAGGGTCGGATACGCAGTATTTT. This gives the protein CASSLPGQGSDTQYF.

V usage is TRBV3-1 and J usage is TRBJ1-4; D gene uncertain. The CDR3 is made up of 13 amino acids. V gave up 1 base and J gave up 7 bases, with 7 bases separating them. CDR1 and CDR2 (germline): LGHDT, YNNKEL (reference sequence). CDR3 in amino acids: CASSQVEGEKLFF. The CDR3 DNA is TGTGCCAGCAGCCAAGTCGAGGGTGAAAAACTGTTTTTT.

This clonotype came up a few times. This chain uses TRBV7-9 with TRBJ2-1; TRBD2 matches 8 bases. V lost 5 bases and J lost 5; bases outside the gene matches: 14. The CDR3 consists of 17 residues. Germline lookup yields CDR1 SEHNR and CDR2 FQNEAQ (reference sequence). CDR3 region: CASSPPTGTRSDNEQFF. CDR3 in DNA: TGTGCCAGCAGCCCACCCACCGGGACTAGGTCAGACAATGAGCAGTTCTTC.